This record concerns one T cell receptor (beta chain) sequence. The CDR3 has 15 residues. Germline values: CDR1 MNHEY, CDR2 SMNVEV (reference sequence). The junction had 3 bases not matched to a gene; V was cut back by 2 bases and J by 0 bases. Profiling relied on immunoSEQ multiplex PCR, and the TCRdb table lists in-frame clones only, not all of them. The table lists roughly 76,000 clones, roughly 90% of them singletons. These data are taken from a study of OX40 agonist ivuxolimab in advanced cancers. This receptor was taken from an adult with an advanced solid tumor such as melanoma, head and neck, liver or kidney cancer. The material was CD4+ or CD8+ T cells sorted from blood, obtained in a trial of the OX40 agonist ivuxolimab. The rearrangement joins TRBV27 to TRBJ2-5; the match to TRBD2 covers 7 bases. CDR3 coding DNA: TGTGCCAGCAGTTTACGGGACTATTACCAAGAGACCCAGTACTTC. Translated: CASSLRDYYQETQYF.